This T cell receptor beta chain is from a study of cytomegalovirus exposure and HLA in healthy donors. Study-wide findings and caveats: Clonal expansion, a later analysis showed, was greater in HLA-associated TCR beta chains than in equally common others. The study found most TCR sequences rare, yet found some public TCRs in many donors. Presence/absence analyses supposed approximately even sequencing depth among donors.

In the PCR, 60 Vbeta and 13 Jbeta primers were used. Sequenced by immunoSEQ multiplex PCR; TCRdb stores in-frame clones only, minus some. This table has about 67,000 clones, 55% to 80% appearing once. The CDR3 has 12 amino acids. Germline CDR1 reads SGHTA; CDR2 reads FQGTGA. The germline V and J ends were trimmed by 5 bases and 6 bases, with 7 bases remaining between them. As concerns this clone: Its antigen is as yet unknown.

This receptor was taken from a woman between 25 and 40 years old in good health and CMV-seronegative. This chain joins TRBV7-3 and TRBJ2-2; no reliable D call. The specimen was PBMCs. In DNA form, the CDR3 reads TGTGCCAGCAGCCCGGTTGCCGGGGAGCTGTTTTTT. It translates to CASSPVAGELFF. The full variable domain, with the rest looked up from reference TRBV7-3 and TRBJ2-2, is GAGVSQTPSNKVTEKGKYVELRCDPISGHTALYWYRQSLGQGPEFLIYFQGTGAADDSGLPNDRFFAVRPEGSVSTLKIQRTERGDSAVYLCASSPVAGELFFGEGSRLTVL.